These 29 T cell receptor beta chains originate from one sample sequenced in a study of shared clonotypes between healthy human individuals (dated by TCRdb to between 2020 and 2021). The library relied on the immunoSEQ multiplex PCR assay. TCRdb holds this immuneACCESS table with in-frame rearrangements only. Some clones are missing; in checked studies, unresolved V genes explain under half, and the rest has no known cause. This sample has millions of clones in its table, and more than 80% of those were observed once. Under 0.15% of the sample is taken by the ten largest. The sample taken for sequencing was naive CD4+ T cells sorted from blood. The sample's cell subset or site label, decoded: CD45RA+ positively selected. These receptors originate from a man between 18 and 29 years old in good health.

Note on this clone: The same CDR3 also results from other DNA sequences found in this sample. This chain connects TRBV11-2 to TRBJ1-5; D not resolved. V dropped 1 base and J dropped 5 bases, with 6 bases sitting between them. CDR1 SGHAT and CDR2 FQNNGV come from the germline V gene. CDR3 length: 13 amino acids. CDR3 nucleotide sequence: TGTGCCAGCAGCTTAGCCGGTGATCAGCCCCAGCATTTT. Translation: CASSLAGDQPQHF.

Comments on this clone: Other DNA sequences in this specimen translate into the identical CDR3. The V and J genes are TRBV30 and TRBJ1-5; D is uncertain. V was shortened by 1 base and J by 0 bases, with 10 bases between the two germline ends. Germline values: CDR1 GTSNPN, CDR2 SVGIG (reference sequence). The CDR3 is made up of 15 amino acids. The CDR3 nucleotides are TGTGCCTGGAGTGCTGGAGGGAATAGCAATCAGCCCCAGCATTTT. Its translation is CAWSAGGNSNQPQHF.

This chain connects TRBV11-2 to TRBJ2-5; D is unresolved. The CDR3 sequence is 14 residues long. Trimming took off 3 bases at V and 6 bases at J, with 14 bases between the two ends. CDR1 and CDR2 from the germline V gene are SGHAT and FQNNGV. CDR3 DNA sequence: TGTGCCAGCAGCTTGACGGGTGTTGGAAAGACCCAGTACTTC. Encoded protein: CASSLTGVGKTQYF.

The rearrangement links TRBV18 to TRBJ1-5; 8 bases are shared with TRBD1. CDR3 length: 15 residues. CDR1 is KGHSH, CDR2 LQKENI, per germline. V gave up 5 bases and J gave up 5 bases; unmatched junction bases: 8. CDR3 sequence: CASSRTGKGYQPQHF. The CDR3 DNA sequence: TGTGCCAGCTCAAGGACAGGGAAGGGTTATCAGCCCCAGCATTTT.

This chain connects TRBV5-4 to TRBJ1-4; possible D gene TRBD1, 5 bases. The CDR3 contains 14 residues. In germline, CDR1 is SGHNT, CDR2 YYREEE (reference sequence). Trimming left V 2 bases short and J 1 base short, with 6 bases between. The CDR3 bases are TGTGCCAGCAGCTTCCAGGGAACTAATGAAAAACTGTTTTTT. This encodes CASSFQGTNEKLFF.

For the CDR3, the DNA is TGCAGCGTTAGCAGCAGTTACTCCTACGAGCAGTACTTC. Its translation: CSVSSSYSYEQYF. This chain joins TRBV29-1 and TRBJ2-7; D is ambiguous. Germline V gene sequence: CDR1 SQVTM, CDR2 ANQGSEA. The CDR3 length is 13 residues. V dropped 5 bases and J dropped 0 bases, with 11 bases sitting between them.

The chain links TRBV2 to TRBJ2-1; D is perhaps TRBD2 (5 bases). CDR1 and CDR2 from the germline V gene are SNHLY and FYNNEI. Trimming took 3 bases from V and 12 from J, leaving 9 bases between them. The CDR3 contains 11 residues. Here the CDR3 reads CASSDLAGQFF. The CDR3 nucleotides are TGTGCCAGCAGTGACCTAGCAGGGCAGTTCTTC.

This chain joins TRBV30 and TRBJ2-7, with a weak D call TRBD1 (5 bases). In germline, CDR1 is GTSNPN, CDR2 SVGIG (reference sequence). The CDR3 is 13 residues long. V was cut by 1 base and J by 7 bases, with 14 bases left in between. The CDR3 sequence: CAWSAGHGWEQYF. The CDR3 DNA reads as TGTGCCTGGAGTGCCGGACACGGGTGGGAGCAGTACTTC.

The chain employs TRBV30 and TRBJ1-6; no reliable D call. Germline CDR1 GTSNPN, CDR2 SVGIG (reference sequence). The CDR3 covers 15 residues. Trimming stripped 0 bases from V and 0 bases from J, with 6 bases between. DNA of the CDR3: TGTGCCTGGAGTGTACTAGGCTCCTATAATTCACCCCTCCACTTT. Amino acids: CAWSVLGSYNSPLHF.

The rearrangement links TRBV6-5 to TRBJ2-5; tentative D call: TRBD1 (6 bases). This CDR3 is 14 amino acids long. V was cut by 8 bases and J by 7 bases, with 20 bases left in between. CDR1 is MNHEY, CDR2 SVGAGI, per germline. The CDR3 spells CASAGLEKGGTQYF. The DNA of the CDR3 is TGTGCCAGCGCGGGTTTAGAAAAAGGGGGGACCCAGTACTTC.

This rearrangement joins TRBV30 to TRBJ1-6; TRBD1 aligns across 7 bases. The ends lost 0 bases at V and 7 bases at J; junction bases unmatched: 27. The CDR3 has 22 residues. The germline V gene has CDR1 GTSNPN and CDR2 SVGIG (reference sequence). For the CDR3, the DNA is TGTGCCTGGAGTGTTAGGGTACCCTTTATAAGCGGAGGGGGCCGATTAAATTCACCCCTCCACTTT. Translating it yields CAWSVRVPFISGGGRLNSPLHF.

The chain carries TRBV30 and TRBJ1-4, with unresolved D. This CDR3 is built from 14 residues. Trimming took off 3 bases at V and 8 bases at J, with 16 bases between the two ends. Germline CDR1 GTSNPN, CDR2 SVGIG (reference sequence). The CDR3 DNA reads as TGTGCCTGGAGGACCGGGATACCGGGGGAAAAACTGTTTTTT. Encoded protein: CAWRTGIPGEKLFF.

This chain uses TRBV9 with TRBJ2-3; D call uncertain. Germline V gene lookup returns CDR1 SGDLS and CDR2 YYNGEE. CDR3 length equals 15 residues. The V and J ends lost 4 bases and 2 bases respectively, with 14 bases between them. CDR3 amino acids: CASSPSPVNTDTQYF. CDR3 sequence (DNA): TGTGCCAGCAGCCCCAGCCCGGTCAACACAGATACGCAGTATTTT.

This clone appeared once. Different DNA sequences within this sample yield the same CDR3. The CDR3 DNA reads TGTGCCAGCAGCTTGTCAGATACGCAGTATTTT. Encoded protein: CASSLSDTQYF. V usage is TRBV7-2 and J usage is TRBJ2-3; D remains unclear. CDR1 and CDR2 from the germline V gene are SGHTA and FQGNSA. The V end was cut by 3 bases, the J end by 4 bases, with 2 bases between. The CDR3 is 11 residues long.

V is TRBV2 and J is TRBJ2-7; D possibly corresponds to TRBD1 (5 bases). The CDR3 length is 13 residues. Germline V CDR1 and CDR2: SNHLY, FYNNEI. The germline V and J ends were trimmed by 8 bases and 3 bases, with 14 bases remaining between them. CDR3 amino acids: CASSGQGYYEQYF. In nucleotides, the CDR3 is TGTGCCAGCTCCGGACAAGGATACTACGAGCAGTACTTC.

The CDR3, as DNA: TGTGCCAGCAGTGAGCGGCTAGCGGGGGGGCCGGGCACAGATACGCAGTATTTT. Translated: CASSERLAGGPGTDTQYF. The chain uses TRBV2 and TRBJ2-3, with 12 bases aligning to TRBD2. Germline assignment: CDR1 SNHLY and CDR2 FYNNEI. This CDR3 is 18 amino acids long. The J segment lost 1 base and the V segment lost 3 bases, leaving 8 bases of the junction unmatched.

J is TRBJ2-3 and V is TRBV29-1, with no clear D. The CDR3 runs 17 residues. Germline assignment: CDR1 SQVTM and CDR2 ANQGSEA. The germline V and J ends were trimmed by 0 bases and 2 bases, with 18 bases remaining between them. The CDR3 protein is CSVEDEGLRLLTDTQYF. The CDR3 DNA reads TGCAGCGTTGAAGATGAAGGGTTACGCCTCCTCACAGATACGCAGTATTTT.

The chain joins TRBV4-1 to TRBJ2-7; D is tentatively TRBD1 or TRBD2 (7 bases each). The CDR3 extends over 18 amino acids. Trimming stripped 4 bases from V and 4 bases from J, with 26 bases between. CDR1 is MGHRA, CDR2 YSYEKL, per germline. In DNA form, the CDR3 reads TGCGCCAGCAGCCCAAAAGGGTTGTCCAGGGGGGGTTTATACGAGCAGTACTTC. This sequence encodes CASSPKGLSRGGLYEQYF.

J is TRBJ1-2 and V is TRBV6-1; D ambiguous. The CDR3 is 12 amino acids. Trimming removed 4 bases at V and 7 bases at J, with 10 bases between. Germline V lookup: CDR1 MNHNS, CDR2 SASEGT. CDR3: CASSVRHGGYTF. The CDR3, as DNA: TGTGCCAGCAGTGTTCGACATGGTGGCTACACCTTC.

The J gene is TRBJ1-1, the V gene TRBV10-3; a possible D gene is TRBD1 (6 bases). CDR3 size: 14 residues. The V and J ends lost 2 bases and 0 bases respectively, with 7 bases between them. Germline-derived CDR1 and CDR2 are ENHRY and SYGVKD. CDR3 DNA sequence: TGTGCCATCAGTGAGGGGGGCATGAACACTGAAGCTTTCTTT. This gives the protein CAISEGGMNTEAFF.

This clone was recorded once. The genes are TRBV30 and TRBJ2-2, with TRBD2 matching 12 bases. Trimming took 7 bases from V and 4 from J; bases not matched to a gene: 13. Germline CDR1 GTSNPN, CDR2 SVGIG (reference sequence). The CDR3 is 17 amino acids. CDR3 region: CAFKRQLAGGPTGELFF. CDR3 DNA sequence: TGTGCCTTCAAGAGGCAGCTAGCGGGAGGGCCCACCGGGGAGCTGTTTTTT.

The chain carries TRBV2 and TRBJ2-2; 11 positions match TRBD2. The CDR3 is 16 residues long. Germline values: CDR1 SNHLY, CDR2 FYNNEI. With 4 bases clipped from V and 4 bases from J, the junction kept 5 bases outside the gene matches. The CDR3 here is CASSGSSGRVTGELFF. The CDR3, as DNA: TGTGCCAGCAGTGGGAGTAGCGGGAGGGTCACCGGGGAGCTGTTTTTT.

The V call is TRBV10-1, the J call TRBJ2-2; the match to TRBD2 covers 10 bases. Germline CDR1 and CDR2: WNHNN and SYGVQD (reference sequence). The CDR3 contains 17 residues. Trimming removed 5 bases from V and 0 bases from J; junction bases left unmatched: 6. The CDR3 is CASSKTSGSANTGELFF. As DNA, the CDR3 is TGCGCCAGCAGTAAGACTAGCGGGTCCGCGAACACCGGGGAGCTGTTTTTT.

This chain joins TRBV15 and TRBJ2-1, with 8 bases matching TRBD2. After removal of 6 bases from V and 7 bases from J, the junction contained 11 bases not matched to a gene. CDR3 length equals 15 residues. Per germline, CDR1 LNHNV and CDR2 YYDKDF (reference sequence). The CDR3 bases are TGTGCCACCAGGATAAGAACGGGAGGGCCAAATGAGCAGTTCTTC. This gives the protein CATRIRTGGPNEQFF.

Points on this clone: The identical CDR3 is also encoded by other nucleotide sequences in the sample. The rearrangement uses TRBV9 and TRBJ2-6; D not resolved. Looked up from germline, CDR1 is SGDLS and CDR2 is YYNGEE. CDR3 length equals 15 residues. Trimming took off 0 bases at V and 0 bases at J, with 4 bases between the two ends. The CDR3 sequence: CASSVGISGANVLTF. The CDR3 nucleotides read TGTGCCAGCAGCGTAGGGATCTCTGGGGCCAACGTCCTGACTTTC.

The rearrangement links TRBV27 to TRBJ2-5, with 15 bases aligning to TRBD2. In germline, CDR1 is MNHEY, CDR2 SMNVEV (reference sequence). This CDR3 has 19 amino acids. Unmatched junction bases numbered 15, after V lost 7 bases and J lost 3 bases. In DNA, the CDR3 is TGTGCCAGCATGACCGATAGGACTAGCGGGGGGGCCTTCAAAGAGACCCAGTACTTC. Translated, it gives CASMTDRTSGGAFKETQYF.

The CDR3: CASHRGGPMNTEAFF. In DNA, the CDR3 is TGTGCCAGCCATCGAGGGGGCCCGATGAACACTGAAGCTTTCTTT. V and J are TRBV6-5 and TRBJ1-1; TRBD1 agrees at 7 bases. The CDR3 runs 15 residues. CDR1 MNHEY and CDR2 SVGAGI come from the germline V gene. The J segment lost 0 bases and the V segment lost 8 bases, leaving 9 bases of the junction unmatched.

J is TRBJ1-2 and V is TRBV5-1; D remains ambiguous. This CDR3 spans 14 amino acids. Between the trimmed V and J ends, which lost 0 bases and 3 bases, there was a span of 9 bases. Germline values: CDR1 SGHRS, CDR2 YFSETQ. CDR3 coding DNA: TGCGCCAGCAGCTTGGCCCCACAGTACTATGGCTACACCTTC. Translation gives CASSLAPQYYGYTF.

The chain combines TRBV6-1 with TRBJ1-5, with D unclear. Trimming left V 1 base short and J 6 bases short, with 13 bases between. This CDR3 is built from 15 residues. Germline CDR1 MNHNS, CDR2 SASEGT. The CDR3 nucleotides are TGTGCCAGCAGTGAAGGTCTGGGTACGGGTCAGCCCCAGCATTTT. It is translated as CASSEGLGTGQPQHF.